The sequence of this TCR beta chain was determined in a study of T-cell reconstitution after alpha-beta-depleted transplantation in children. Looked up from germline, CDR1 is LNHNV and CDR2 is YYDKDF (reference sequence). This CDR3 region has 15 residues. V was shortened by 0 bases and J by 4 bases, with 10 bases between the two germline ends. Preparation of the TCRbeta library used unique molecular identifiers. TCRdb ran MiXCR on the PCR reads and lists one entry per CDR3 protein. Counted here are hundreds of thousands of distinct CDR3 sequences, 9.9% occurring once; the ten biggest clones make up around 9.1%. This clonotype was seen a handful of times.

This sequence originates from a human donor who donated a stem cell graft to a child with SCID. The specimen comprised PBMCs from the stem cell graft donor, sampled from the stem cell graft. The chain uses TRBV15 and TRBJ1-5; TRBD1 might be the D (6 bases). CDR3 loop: CATSRDTGQNQPQHF. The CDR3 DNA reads TGTGCCACCAGCAGAGATACAGGGCAGAATCAGCCCCAGCATTTT.